Listed here are 16 T cell receptor beta chains from one sample, sequenced in a study of PD-1 blockade in classical Hodgkin lymphoma (dated by TCRdb to the early 2020s). The library was obtained by the immunoSEQ multiplex PCR assay. The source is immuneACCESS, and TCRdb retained only in-frame sequences with V and J called. Part of the clones is not carried over; for the studies checked, unresolved V genes explain less than half of this, and the remainder is unexplained. Within this sample are approximately 26,000 clones, with about four fifths of them counted one time only. Together, the top ten hold 20% of the sample. This specimen's time point label, per the study, means: cycle 2 day 1 (C2D1) of nivolumab. Every trial patient had relapsed after autologous stem cell transplantation, and cohorts A, B and C differed in prior brentuximab vedotin exposure. Sequences were derived from peripheral blood mononuclear cells (PBMCs), sampled before the second cycle of nivolumab. These receptors originate from a human donor with classical Hodgkin lymphoma.

The CDR3 DNA sequence: TGTGCCAGCAGCTCCGGCCGTACTGGCGAGCAGTACTTC. Protein product: CASSSGRTGEQYF. J is TRBJ2-7 and V is TRBV7-3; D gene uncertain. Germline V CDR1 and CDR2: SGHTA, FQGTGA. V lost 4 bases and J lost 6, with 13 bases in between. The CDR3 spans 13 residues.

The chain uses TRBV11-2 and TRBJ1-1; TRBD1 matches 9 bases. The CDR3 totals 14 residues. V lost 5 bases to trimming and J lost 0 bases; unmatched junction nucleotides: 1. CDR1 and CDR2 (germline): SGHAT, FQNNGV. Here the CDR3 reads CASSGQGMNTEAFF. The CDR3 coding sequence is TGTGCCAGCAGCGGACAGGGGATGAACACTGAAGCTTTCTTT.

This clone was detected once. This sequence joins TRBV7-8 and TRBJ1-5, with 7 bases matching TRBD1. The CDR3 length is 16 residues. V lost 2 bases, J lost 1 base, and 5 bases stayed unmatched. CDR1 SGHVS and CDR2 FQNEAQ come from the germline V gene. The CDR3 nucleotides read TGTGCCAGCAGCTTAAGGACAGGAGGAAGCAATCAGCCCCAGCATTTT. Translation gives CASSLRTGGSNQPQHF. Combining the CDR3 with reference TRBV7-8 and TRBJ1-5 gives the whole variable domain GAGVSQSPRYKVAKRGQDVALRCDPISGHVSLFWYQQALGQGPEFLTYFQNEAQLDKSGLPSDRFFAERPEGSVSTLKIQRTQQEDSAVYLCASSLRTGGSNQPQHFGDGTRLSIL.

This clone has a handful of counts. In DNA form, the CDR3 reads TGCGCCAGCAGCTTAAAACCGGGACTAGCGGGAGAATTACAGTACTTC. It is translated as CASSLKPGLAGELQYF. The gene calls are TRBV5-1 and TRBJ2-4; 14 bases line up with TRBD2. The trim removed 2 bases at V and 13 bases at J, leaving 11 bases unmatched. Germline loops: CDR1 SGHRS, CDR2 YFSETQ. This CDR3 is built from 16 residues.

The V call is TRBV27, the J call TRBJ2-7; D is tentatively TRBD1 or TRBD2 (7 bases each). The V end was cut by 6 bases, the J end by 7 bases, with 25 bases between. The CDR3 contains 16 residues. CDR1 is MNHEY and CDR2 is SMNVEV in the germline V gene (reference sequence). The CDR3 coding sequence is TGTGCCAGCAGCCCACATCAGGGAGGGGGCTATGGTGAGCAGTACTTC. Its protein product is CASSPHQGGGYGEQYF.

This sequence joins TRBV5-1 and TRBJ1-1; possible D gene TRBD1, 6 bases. V lost 4 bases and J lost 7, with 14 bases in between. Germline values: CDR1 SGHRS, CDR2 YFSETQ. The CDR3 has 13 residues. The CDR3 is CASSVGQRSEAFF. The CDR3 nucleotides read TGCGCCAGCAGCGTAGGACAGAGGAGTGAAGCTTTCTTT.

The chain uses TRBV18 and TRBJ2-3; D is unresolved. V lost 5 bases, J lost 2 bases, and 8 bases lay in between. Germline CDR1 is KGHSH and CDR2 is LQKENI. The CDR3 totals 13 residues. CDR3 region: CASSSTLTDTQYF. CDR3 in DNA: TGTGCCAGCTCAAGTACTCTCACAGATACGCAGTATTTT. Variable domain in full (rest from reference TRBV18 and TRBJ2-3): NAGVMQNPRHLVRRRGQEARLRCSPMKGHSHVYWYRQLPEEGLKFMVYLQKENIIDESGMPKERFSAEFPKEGPSILRIQQVVRGDSAAYFCASSSTLTDTQYFGPGTRLTVL.

The chain uses TRBV15 and TRBJ2-5; 10 bases fit TRBD1. Germline CDR1 LNHNV, CDR2 YYDKDF (reference sequence). This CDR3 spans 15 amino acids. V lost 3 bases to trimming and J lost 1 base; unmatched junction nucleotides: 2. The CDR3 bases are TGTGCCACCAGCAGCCGGACAGGGGGCCAAGAGACCCAGTACTTC. Translating gives CATSSRTGGQETQYF.

The J gene is TRBJ2-7, the V gene TRBV7-9, with 9 bases fitting TRBD2. Germline-derived CDR1 and CDR2 are SEHNR and FQNEAQ (reference sequence). Trimming cost V 5 bases and J 1 base; bases outside gene matches: 3. There are 14 residues in the CDR3. CDR3 sequence: CASSPSGGSYEQYF. CDR3 nucleotide sequence: TGTGCCAGCAGCCCGAGCGGGGGGTCCTACGAGCAGTACTTC.

There are a few counts of this clone. The rearrangement links TRBV25-1 to TRBJ2-5; possible D gene TRBD2, 6 bases. This CDR3 is 15 amino acids long. The V end lost 1 base, the J end lost 1 base, and 10 bases lay between the germline ends. Per germline, CDR1 MGHDK and CDR2 SYGVNS. The CDR3 reads CASSESGGSQETQYF. CDR3 bases: TGTGCCAGCAGTGAATCTGGAGGGTCCCAAGAGACCCAGTACTTC.

The chain carries TRBV7-2 and TRBJ2-3, with D possibly being TRBD1 or TRBD2 (7 bases each). The CDR3 consists of 15 residues. Germline CDR1 reads SGHTA; CDR2 reads FQGNSA. Trimming took off 2 bases at V and 14 bases at J, with 23 bases between the two ends. The CDR3, as DNA: TGTGCCAGCAGCTTACTTTTGGGAGGGGGCCAGTCTTCGTATTTT. The encoded protein is CASSLLLGGGQSSYF.

The chain joins TRBV6-5 to TRBJ2-5; 11 bases align to TRBD1. Germline CDR1 MNHEY, CDR2 SVGAGI. The CDR3 runs to 15 residues. Trimming at V came to 8 bases and at J to 4 bases, leaving 9 bases not matched to a gene. CDR3 DNA: TGTGCCAGCCTACCGGGACAGGGGGTCGGAGAGACCCAGTACTTC. It yields the protein CASLPGQGVGETQYF.

This clone was seen a few times. The rearrangement uses TRBV9 and TRBJ2-5, with D possibly being TRBD1 or TRBD2 (7 bases each). The ends were cut back, 4 bases at V and 0 bases at J, with 13 bases in the middle. In germline, CDR1 is SGDLS, CDR2 YYNGEE. The CDR3 sequence is 15 residues long. The CDR3 loop is CASSPRGGDQETQYF. In DNA form, the CDR3 reads TGTGCCAGCAGCCCCAGGGGGGGGGACCAAGAGACCCAGTACTTC.

The chain recombines TRBV4-2 with TRBJ2-7; D remains ambiguous. CDR1 and CDR2 (germline): LGHNA, YNFKEQ. Trimming took 1 base from V and 6 from J, leaving 10 bases between them. The CDR3 sequence is 13 residues long. The CDR3 DNA sequence: TGTGCCAGCAGCCAAGTGAGTCAGCCCGAGCAGTACTTC. Residues: CASSQVSQPEQYF.

The chain is built from TRBV5-4 and TRBJ1-4; D is possibly TRBD1 (5 bases). V shed 4 bases and J shed 7 bases, with 14 bases lying between them. This CDR3 contains 14 residues. The germline V gene encodes CDR1 SGHNT and CDR2 YYREEE (reference sequence). The DNA for the CDR3 is TGTGCCAGCAGCCGGGGCACAGTGGGTGAAAAACTGTTTTTT. Translating gives CASSRGTVGEKLFF.

The rearrangement links TRBV13 to TRBJ1-4; 7 bases agree with TRBD1. Germline assignment: CDR1 PRHDT and CDR2 FYEKMQ (reference sequence). The CDR3 is made up of 15 amino acids. Germline trimming cut 4 bases from V and 4 bases from J; bases unmatched to any gene: 6. The CDR3: CASSSTGRGNEKLFF. In nucleotides, the CDR3 is TGTGCCAGCAGCTCGACAGGGCGCGGTAATGAAAAACTGTTTTTT. Full variable domain (remainder filled in from reference TRBV13 and TRBJ1-4): AAGVIQSPRHLIKEKRETATLKCYPIPRHDTVYWYQQGPGQDPQFLISFYEKMQSDKGSIPDRFSAQQFSDYHSELNMSSLELGDSALYFCASSSTGRGNEKLFFGSGTQLSVL.